This T cell receptor beta chain was recorded in a study of shared clonotypes between healthy human individuals. The split of CD4+ cells yielded CD45RA+ naive and CD45RA-negative memory subsets. A note on this clone: What it recognizes is unknown.

Repertoires were generated with immunoSEQ multiplex PCR, while TCRdb's copy carries only in-frame clones and drops some. The data hold fewer than 1.4 million clones, with roughly 74% observed a single time. Study conclusions and caveats: When compared with the clonotypes that were shared by all four sorted-subset donors, the non-shared clonotypes turned out to have lower generation probabilities. Sharing across four donors was seen in 4% to 6.5% of naive CD4 clonotypes.

CDR1 and CDR2 from the germline V gene are SQVTM and ANQGSEA. The CDR3 runs to 13 residues. The V end lost 4 bases, the J end lost 5 bases, and 14 bases lay between the germline ends. The V and J genes are TRBV29-1 and TRBJ1-1, with a possible D match to TRBD1 (5 bases). This clonotype was obtained from a man between 18 and 35 years old in good health. Some clones in this sample may be carry-over from other donors' samples. Specimen: memory CD4+ T cells from PBMCs. The subset here: CD45RA-negative fraction. The CDR3 nucleotides are TGCAGCGTTGCCATCTTGGGGGGAACTGAAGCTTTCTTT. Its protein product is CSVAILGGTEAFF.